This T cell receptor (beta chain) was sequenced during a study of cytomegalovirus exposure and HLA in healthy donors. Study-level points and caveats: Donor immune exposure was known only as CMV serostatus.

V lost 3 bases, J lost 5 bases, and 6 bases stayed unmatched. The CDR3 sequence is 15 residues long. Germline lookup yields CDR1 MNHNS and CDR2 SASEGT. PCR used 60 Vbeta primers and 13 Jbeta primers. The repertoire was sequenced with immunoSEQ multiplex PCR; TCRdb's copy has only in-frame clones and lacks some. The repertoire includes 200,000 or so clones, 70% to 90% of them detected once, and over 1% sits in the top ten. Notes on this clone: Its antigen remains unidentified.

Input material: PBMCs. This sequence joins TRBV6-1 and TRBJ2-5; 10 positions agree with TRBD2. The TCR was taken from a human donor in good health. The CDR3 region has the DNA TGTGCCAGCAGTGACCGAGCGGGAGGGCCGGAGACCCAGTACTTC. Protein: CASSDRAGGPETQYF.